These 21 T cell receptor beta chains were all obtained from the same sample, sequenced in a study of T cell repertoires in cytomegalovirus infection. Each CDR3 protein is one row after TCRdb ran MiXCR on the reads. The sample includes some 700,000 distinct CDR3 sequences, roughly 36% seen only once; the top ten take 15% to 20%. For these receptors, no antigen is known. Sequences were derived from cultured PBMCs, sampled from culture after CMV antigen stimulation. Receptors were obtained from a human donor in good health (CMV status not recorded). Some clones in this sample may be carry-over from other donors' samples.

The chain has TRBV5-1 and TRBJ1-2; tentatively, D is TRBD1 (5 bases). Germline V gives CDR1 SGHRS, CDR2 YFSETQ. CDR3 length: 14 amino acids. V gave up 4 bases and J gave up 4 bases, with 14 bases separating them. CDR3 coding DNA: TGCGCCAGCAGCCCGGGCCCAGGGAGCTATGGCTACACCTTC. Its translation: CASSPGPGSYGYTF.

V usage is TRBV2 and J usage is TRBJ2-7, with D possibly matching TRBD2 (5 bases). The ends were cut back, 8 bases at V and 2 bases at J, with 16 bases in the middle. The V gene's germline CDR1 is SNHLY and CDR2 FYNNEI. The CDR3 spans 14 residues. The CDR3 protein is CASVGAPSPYEQYF. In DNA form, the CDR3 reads TGTGCCAGCGTGGGAGCGCCGTCCCCCTACGAGCAGTACTTC. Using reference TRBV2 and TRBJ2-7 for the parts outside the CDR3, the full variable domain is EPEVTQTPSHQVTQMGQEVILRCVPISNHLYFYWYRQILGQKVEFLVSFYNNEISEKSEIFDDQFSVERPDGSNFTLKIRSTKLEDSAMYFCASVGAPSPYEQYFGPGTRLTVT.

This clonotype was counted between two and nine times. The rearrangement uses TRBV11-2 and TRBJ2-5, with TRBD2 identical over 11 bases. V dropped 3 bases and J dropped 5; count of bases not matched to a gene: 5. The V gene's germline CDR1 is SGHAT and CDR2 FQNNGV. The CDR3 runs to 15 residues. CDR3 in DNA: TGTGCCAGCAGCTTGGGACTAGCGGAATCGGAGACCCAGTACTTC. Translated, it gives CASSLGLAESETQYF.

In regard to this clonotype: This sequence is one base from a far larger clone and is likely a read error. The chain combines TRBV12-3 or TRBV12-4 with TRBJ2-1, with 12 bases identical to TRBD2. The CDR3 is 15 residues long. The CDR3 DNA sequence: TGTGCCAGCAGTTCCGGGACTAGCGGGTACAATGAGCAGTTGTTC. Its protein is CASSSGTSGYNEQLF.

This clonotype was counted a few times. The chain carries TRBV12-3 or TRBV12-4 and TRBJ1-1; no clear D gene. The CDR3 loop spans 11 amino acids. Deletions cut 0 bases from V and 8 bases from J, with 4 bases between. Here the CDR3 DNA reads TGTGCCAGCAGTTTAGCCAGGGAAGCTTTCTTT. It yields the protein CASSLAREAFF.

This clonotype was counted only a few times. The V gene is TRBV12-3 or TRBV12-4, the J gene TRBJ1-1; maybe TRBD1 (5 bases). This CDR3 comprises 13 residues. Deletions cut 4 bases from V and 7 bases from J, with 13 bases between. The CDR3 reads CASSWGIGIEAFF. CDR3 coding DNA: TGTGCCAGCAGTTGGGGCATAGGTATTGAAGCTTTCTTT.

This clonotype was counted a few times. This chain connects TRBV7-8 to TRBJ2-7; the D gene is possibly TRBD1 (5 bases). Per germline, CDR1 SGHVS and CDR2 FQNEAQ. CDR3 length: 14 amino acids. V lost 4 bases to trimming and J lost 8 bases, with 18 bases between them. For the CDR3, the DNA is TGTGCCAGCAGCTGGACGAATTCCAGGGCACAGCAGTACTTC. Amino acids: CASSWTNSRAQQYF.

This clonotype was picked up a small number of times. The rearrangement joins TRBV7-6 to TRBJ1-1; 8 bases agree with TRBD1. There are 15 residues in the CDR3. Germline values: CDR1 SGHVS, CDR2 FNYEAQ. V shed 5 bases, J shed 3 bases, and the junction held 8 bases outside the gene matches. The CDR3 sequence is CASSPGQGLYTEAFF. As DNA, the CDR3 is TGTGCCAGCAGCCCAGGACAGGGCTTGTACACTGAAGCTTTCTTT.

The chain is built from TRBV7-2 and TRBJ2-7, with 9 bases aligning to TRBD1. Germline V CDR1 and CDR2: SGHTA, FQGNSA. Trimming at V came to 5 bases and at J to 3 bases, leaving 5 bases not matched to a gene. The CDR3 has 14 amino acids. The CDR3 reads CASSRSGQGYEQYF. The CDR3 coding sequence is TGTGCCAGCAGCCGTTCGGGACAGGGCTACGAGCAGTACTTC.

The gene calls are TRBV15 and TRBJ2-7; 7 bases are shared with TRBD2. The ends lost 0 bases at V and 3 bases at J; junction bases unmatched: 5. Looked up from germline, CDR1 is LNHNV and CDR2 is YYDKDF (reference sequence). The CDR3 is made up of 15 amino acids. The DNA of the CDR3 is TGTGCCACCAGCAGAGATCGGAGCGGGATCTACGAGCAGTACTTC. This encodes CATSRDRSGIYEQYF.

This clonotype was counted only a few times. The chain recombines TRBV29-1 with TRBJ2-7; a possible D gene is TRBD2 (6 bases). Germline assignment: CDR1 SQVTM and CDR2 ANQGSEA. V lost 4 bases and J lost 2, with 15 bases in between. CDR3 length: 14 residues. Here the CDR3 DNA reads TGCAGCGTTGGTTCTAGCGCGTACCCCTACGAGCAGTACTTC. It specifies CSVGSSAYPYEQYF.

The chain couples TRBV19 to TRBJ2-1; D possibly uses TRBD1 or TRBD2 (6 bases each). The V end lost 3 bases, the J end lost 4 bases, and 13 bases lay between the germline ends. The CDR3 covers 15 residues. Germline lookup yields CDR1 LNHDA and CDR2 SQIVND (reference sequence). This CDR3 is CASSMPGARYNEQFF. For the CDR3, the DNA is TGTGCCAGTAGTATGCCGGGGGCTAGGTACAATGAGCAGTTCTTC.

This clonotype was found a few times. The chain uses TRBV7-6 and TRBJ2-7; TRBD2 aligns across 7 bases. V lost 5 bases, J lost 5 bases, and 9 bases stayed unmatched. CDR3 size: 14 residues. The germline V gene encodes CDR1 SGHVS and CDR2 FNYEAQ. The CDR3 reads CASSPPGGTNEQYF. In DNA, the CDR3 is TGTGCCAGCAGCCCCCCCGGGGGGACCAACGAGCAGTACTTC.

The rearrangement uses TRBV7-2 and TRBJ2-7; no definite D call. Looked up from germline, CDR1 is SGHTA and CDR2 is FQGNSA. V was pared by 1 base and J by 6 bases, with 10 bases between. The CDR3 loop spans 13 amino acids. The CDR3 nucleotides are TGTGCCAGCAGCTTAGTTTTTGGGGTCGAGCAGTACTTC. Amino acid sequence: CASSLVFGVEQYF.

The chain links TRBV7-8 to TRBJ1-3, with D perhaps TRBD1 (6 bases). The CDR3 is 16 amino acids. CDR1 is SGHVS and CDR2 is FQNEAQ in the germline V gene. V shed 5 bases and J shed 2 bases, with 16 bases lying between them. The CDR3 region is CASSQTGLITGNTIYF. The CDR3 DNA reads TGTGCCAGCAGCCAGACAGGACTGATTACTGGAAACACCATATATTTT.

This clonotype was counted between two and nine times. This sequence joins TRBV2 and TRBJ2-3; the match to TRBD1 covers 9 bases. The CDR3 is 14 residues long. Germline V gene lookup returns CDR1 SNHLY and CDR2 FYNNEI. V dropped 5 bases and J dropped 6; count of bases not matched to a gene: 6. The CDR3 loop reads CASSTDRGGDTQYF. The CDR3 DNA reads TGTGCCAGCAGTACGGACAGGGGTGGTGATACGCAGTATTTT.

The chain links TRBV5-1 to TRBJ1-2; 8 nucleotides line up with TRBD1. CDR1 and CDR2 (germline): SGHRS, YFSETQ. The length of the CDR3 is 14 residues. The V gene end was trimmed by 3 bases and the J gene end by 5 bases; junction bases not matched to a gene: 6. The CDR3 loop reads CASSSQGAEYGYTF. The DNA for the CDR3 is TGCGCCAGCAGCTCCCAGGGGGCAGAATATGGCTACACCTTC. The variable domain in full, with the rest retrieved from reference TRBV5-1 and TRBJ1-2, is KAGVTQTPRYLIKTRGQQVTLSCSPISGHRSVSWYQQTPGQGLQFLFEYFSETQRNKGNFPGRFSGRQFSNSRSEMNVSTLELGDSALYLCASSSQGAEYGYTFGSGTRLTVV.

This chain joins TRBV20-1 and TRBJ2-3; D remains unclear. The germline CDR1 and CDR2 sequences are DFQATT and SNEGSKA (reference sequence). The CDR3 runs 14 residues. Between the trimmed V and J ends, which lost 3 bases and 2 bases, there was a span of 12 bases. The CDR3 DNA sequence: TGCAGTGCTAGTCCTGGCGGATACACAGATACGCAGTATTTT. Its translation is CSASPGGYTDTQYF.

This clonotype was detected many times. CDR3 sequence: CASSPQNTGELFF. The CDR3 region has the DNA TGTGCCAGCAGCCCACAAAACACCGGGGAGCTGTTTTTT. This sequence joins TRBV4-2 and TRBJ2-2; the D is unclear. From germline, CDR1 is LGHNA and CDR2 YNFKEQ. V gave up 4 bases and J gave up 2 bases, with 5 bases separating them. The CDR3 loop spans 13 amino acids.

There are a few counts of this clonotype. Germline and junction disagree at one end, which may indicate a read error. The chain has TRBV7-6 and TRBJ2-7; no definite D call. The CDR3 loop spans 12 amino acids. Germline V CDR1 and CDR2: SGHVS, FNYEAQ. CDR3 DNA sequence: TGTGCCAGCAGCTCCGAATCCTCCGAGCAGTACTTC. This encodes CASSSESSEQYF.

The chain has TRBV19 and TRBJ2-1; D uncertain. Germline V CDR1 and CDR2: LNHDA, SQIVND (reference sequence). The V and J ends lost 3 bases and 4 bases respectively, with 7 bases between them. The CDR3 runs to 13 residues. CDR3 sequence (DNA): TGTGCCAGTAGTATCTCCGGGTACAATGAGCAGTTCTTC. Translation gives CASSISGYNEQFF.